The following is a TCR beta chain sequence with its context. This sample was included in a study of blood T cell repertoires in COVID-19. Study overall: Sites in the United States, Italy and Spain provided acute and convalescent COVID-19 samples.

Authors' analysis steps: Using reference gene primer amplification, nucleated cell counts were estimated. Here immunoSEQ multiplex PCR was the method, and the copy in TCRdb shows in-frame clones only, minus some. V and J calls and clone size are those listed in that table; D and trimming were worked out from the DNA. The sample shows about 300,000 clones, around 83% of them seen only once. Germline V gene data show CDR1 as PRHDT and CDR2 as FYEKMQ (reference sequence). The V end was cut by 8 bases, the J end by 2 bases, with 15 bases between. This CDR3 spans 14 amino acids. This chain links TRBV13 with TRBJ1-2; a possible D gene is TRBD1 (5 bases). The sequenced material came from peripheral blood. The TCR originated in a woman aged 45-65 years with acute or convalescent COVID-19. In DNA, the CDR3 is TGTGCCAGCTCTCGCAGGGCAGAAAACTATGGCTACACCTTC. Translation gives CASSRRAENYGYTF.